These T cell receptor beta chains were read from a single sample in a study of CD8 T cell repertoires and HIV-1 epitope variants. These receptors' targets are unknown. The data were produced by immunoSEQ multiplex PCR, yet TCRdb's version contains in-frame clones alone and is incomplete. The sample yields 3,000 to 4,500 clones, 60% to 75% seen once. The specimen was cultured CD8+ T cells derived from PBMCs. These receptors originate from a male donor with HIV. The conserved cysteine and the conserved F or W are not part of the CDR3 here. The listing skips clone size in some rows; elsewhere it reads once, few, many or a size class.

v_call,j_call,clone_size,cdr3_aa
TRBV28,TRBJ2-2,.,ASSLTRTGELF
TRBV4-2,TRBJ1-2,.,ASSHSLGQENYGYT
TRBV29-1,TRBJ2-2,.,SVEGGGELF
TRBV27,TRBJ1-6,.,ASSLGPGQGASNSPLH
TRBV6-5,TRBJ2-7,.,ASSYAGGYEQY
TRBV6-6,TRBJ2-7,medium-sized,ASSPGAITYEQY
TRBV15,TRBJ2-5,.,ATSRAHLTGWETQY
TRBV9,TRBJ1-5,.,ASNEGSNQPQH
TRBV27,TRBJ2-2,.,ASSTINTGELF
TRBV4-2,TRBJ2-1,.,ASSQDGGSGRPSYNEQF
TRBV19,TRBJ1-4,few,ASRDGAEKLF
TRBV4-1,TRBJ2-1,.,ASSQEGHNEQF
TRBV5-1,TRBJ2-1,.,ASSLGHSGYDEQF
TRBV5-5,TRBJ2-7,.,ASSFGQGSYEQY
TRBV27,TRBJ2-3,.,ASSPSGGAADTQY
TRBV6-5,TRBJ2-5,.,ASSHALTGQETQY
TRBV5-4,TRBJ2-7,few,ASSPGTSGRKYEQY
TRBV7-6,TRBJ1-1,.,ASSSMNTEAF
TRBV4-1,TRBJ1-4,.,ASSQERTGNGKTV
TRBV5-1,TRBJ1-1,.,ASSLAIGDTEAF
TRBV27,TRBJ2-7,few,ASSSGGYEQY
TRBV10-3,TRBJ1-4,.,AISESRVRDEKLF
TRBV19,TRBJ2-7,.,ASSTPHSGSYEQY
TRBV11-3,TRBJ2-2,once,ASSLQAPGTGELF
TRBV5-6,TRBJ2-7,.,ASSSDVSAYEQY
TRBV27,TRBJ2-7,few,ASSLAGGISEQY
TRBV7-9,TRBJ2-1,.,ASSLVGASDEQF
TRBV19,TRBJ2-7,.,ASTASAFSYEQY
TRBV19,TRBJ2-7,.,ASSIAGDSLYEQY
TRBV27,TRBJ1-1,.,ASSDRGRNTEAF
TRBV4-3,TRBJ1-3,.,ASSQGLVTGNTIY
TRBV5-1,TRBJ2-7,.,ASSASGDYEQY
TRBV5-4,TRBJ2-7,few,ASSLVDRSYEQY
TRBV28,TRBJ2-7,.,ASRAGHFYEQY
TRBV2,TRBJ2-1,.,ASSEPKDRVVGNEQF
TRBV7-9,TRBJ2-2,.,ASSLVRGAGELF
TRBV21-1,TRBJ1-2,few,ASSTCYDT
TRBV5-4,TRBJ1-4,.,ASSLDGTPGFATNEKLF
TRBV19,TRBJ2-6,.,ASSPRGGVGANVLT
TRBV28,TRBJ1-5,.,ASSLTGGSNQPQH
TRBV13,TRBJ1-3,.,ASSLEGNTIY
TRBV27,TRBJ1-1,few,ASSGGGTEAF
TRBV4-1,TRBJ2-3,.,ASSPLLADTQY
TRBV28,TRBJ1-3,.,ASSLLLAGTDSGNTIY
TRBV25-1,TRBJ1-3,.,ASSGTAGNTIY
TRBV4-2,TRBJ2-3,.,ASSQADTQY
TRBV27,TRBJ1-1,.,ASSLSGQLNTEAF
TRBV5-4,TRBJ1-5,.,ASSLGPGRGNQPQH
TRBV9,TRBJ1-5,once,ASSARGSLNQPQH
TRBV4-1,TRBJ1-1,few,ASSQGTAEAF
TRBV5-5,TRBJ2-7,.,ASSFAQGYYEQY
TRBV7-7,TRBJ2-1,few,ASSLGAGGNEQF
TRBV15,TRBJ1-1,few,ATSRDRGENTEAF
TRBV5-8,TRBJ2-7,few,ASSLGDSDSYEQY